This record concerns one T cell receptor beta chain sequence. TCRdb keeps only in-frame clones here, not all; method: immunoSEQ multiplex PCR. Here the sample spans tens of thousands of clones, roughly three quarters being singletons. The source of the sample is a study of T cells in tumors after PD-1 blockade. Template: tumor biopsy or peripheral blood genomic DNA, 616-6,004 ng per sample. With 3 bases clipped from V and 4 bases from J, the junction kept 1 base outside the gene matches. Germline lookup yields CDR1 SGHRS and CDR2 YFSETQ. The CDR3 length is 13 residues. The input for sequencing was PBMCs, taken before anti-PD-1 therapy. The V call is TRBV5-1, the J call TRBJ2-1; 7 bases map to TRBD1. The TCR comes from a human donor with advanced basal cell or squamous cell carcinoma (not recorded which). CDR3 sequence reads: CASSSGQYNEQFF. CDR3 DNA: TGCGCCAGCAGCTCGGGACAGTACAATGAGCAGTTCTTC.